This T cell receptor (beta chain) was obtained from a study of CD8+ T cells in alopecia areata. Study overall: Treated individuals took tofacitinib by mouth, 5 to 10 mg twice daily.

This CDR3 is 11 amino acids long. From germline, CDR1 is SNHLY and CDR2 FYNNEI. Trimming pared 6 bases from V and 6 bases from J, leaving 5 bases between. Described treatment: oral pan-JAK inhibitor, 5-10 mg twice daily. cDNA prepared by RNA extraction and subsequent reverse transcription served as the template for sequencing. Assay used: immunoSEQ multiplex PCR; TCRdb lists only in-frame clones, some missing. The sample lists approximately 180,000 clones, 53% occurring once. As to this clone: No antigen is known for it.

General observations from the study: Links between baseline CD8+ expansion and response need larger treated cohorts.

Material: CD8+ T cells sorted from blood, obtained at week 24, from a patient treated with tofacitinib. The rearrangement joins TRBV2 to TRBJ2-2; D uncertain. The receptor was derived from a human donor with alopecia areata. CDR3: CASRGAGELFF. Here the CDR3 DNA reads TGTGCCAGCAGGGGCGCCGGGGAGCTGTTTTTT.